These T cell receptor beta chains were read from a single sample in a study of shared T cell receptors in the human thymus. Profiled with immunoSEQ multiplex PCR; TCRdb holds only in-frame clones, not every one. Of 630,000 or so clones in the sample, over 75% were seen once. In addition, the sample was reused for a study of human thymus T cells.

The source material was thymocytes. The receptors shown here come from a boy under two years old with a congenital heart defect. The CDR3 runs from the conserved cysteine through the conserved F or W. Fields, in order: CDR3 protein, CDR3 DNA, clone size, D gene, V gene, J gene. A D gene is named only where the DNA matches it firmly. Expanded clones get a size class; other rows say once, few or many, or leave the size out.

cdr3_aa: CASSYSASDKDTQYF
cdr3_nt: TGTGCCAGCAGTTACTCGGCTAGCGATAAAGATACGCAGTATTTT
clone_size: .
d_call: .
v_call: TRBV6-5
j_call: TRBJ2-3

cdr3_aa: CASRRQVRGGPNHEQYF
cdr3_nt: TGTGCCAGCAGACGACAAGTCCGCGGGGGGCCGAATCACGAGCAGTACTTC
clone_size: .
d_call: TRBD2
v_call: TRBV28
j_call: TRBJ2-7

cdr3_aa: CASSLKSGGTPTHYEQYF
cdr3_nt: TGTGCCAGCAGTTTAAAAAGCGGGGGGACCCCGACCCACTACGAGCAGTACTTC
clone_size: .
d_call: TRBD2
v_call: TRBV28
j_call: TRBJ2-7

cdr3_aa: CASSPPYSGRAPYEQYF
cdr3_nt: TGTGCCAGCTCACCACCCTATAGTGGGAGGGCTCCCTACGAGCAGTACTTC
clone_size: .
d_call: TRBD2
v_call: TRBV18
j_call: TRBJ2-7

cdr3_aa: CASSFIQAYKYQETQYF
cdr3_nt: TGTGCCAGCAGTTTCATCCAAGCGTATAAGTACCAAGAGACCCAGTACTTC
clone_size: few
d_call: .
v_call: TRBV28
j_call: TRBJ2-5

cdr3_aa: CASSFRGGEPQHF
cdr3_nt: TGTGCCAGCAGTTTTAGGGGGGGGGAGCCCCAGCATTTT
clone_size: .
d_call: .
v_call: TRBV28
j_call: TRBJ1-5

cdr3_aa: CASSTRTGISGNTIYF
cdr3_nt: TGTGCCAGCAGCACAAGGACAGGAATCTCTGGAAACACCATATATTTT
clone_size: .
d_call: TRBD1
v_call: TRBV9
j_call: TRBJ1-3

cdr3_aa: CASSQIFSAGAKSSYNEQFF
cdr3_nt: TGTGCCAGCAGCCAAATTTTTTCAGCGGGGGCCAAGAGCTCCTACAATGAGCAGTTCTTC
clone_size: .
d_call: TRBD2
v_call: TRBV4-2
j_call: TRBJ2-1

cdr3_aa: CASSNSSGSYEQYF
cdr3_nt: TGTGCCAGCAGTAACTCTAGCGGGAGCTACGAGCAGTACTTC
clone_size: few
d_call: TRBD2
v_call: TRBV28
j_call: TRBJ2-7

cdr3_aa: CASSSAWTGPDYEQYF
cdr3_nt: TGTGCCAGCAGCTCCGCCTGGACAGGGCCGGACTACGAGCAGTACTTC
clone_size: .
d_call: TRBD1
v_call: TRBV7-2
j_call: TRBJ2-7

cdr3_aa: CASSHWPGQGSNTGELFF
cdr3_nt: TGCGCCAGCAGCCACTGGCCGGGACAGGGGTCGAACACCGGGGAGCTGTTTTTT
clone_size: .
d_call: TRBD1
v_call: TRBV4-3
j_call: TRBJ2-2

cdr3_aa: CAGRGAGLGEKLFF
cdr3_nt: TGTGCCGGCAGGGGGGCAGGGCTAGGCGAAAAACTGTTTTTT
clone_size: once
d_call: TRBD1
v_call: TRBV7-9
j_call: TRBJ1-4

cdr3_aa: CAISPRGVRYEQYF
cdr3_nt: TGTGCCATCAGCCCCCGGGGGGTCCGCTACGAGCAGTACTTC
clone_size: .
d_call: TRBD2
v_call: TRBV10-3
j_call: TRBJ2-7

cdr3_aa: CASSHGAPERGGVGEQYF
cdr3_nt: TGTGCCAGCAGCCATGGGGCCCCCGAGCGTGGGGGGGTTGGAGAGCAGTACTTC
clone_size: .
d_call: TRBD2
v_call: TRBV7-2
j_call: TRBJ2-7

cdr3_aa: CASSQDPSTSGGGPSYEQYF
cdr3_nt: TGTGCCAGCAGCCAAGATCCGTCGACTAGCGGGGGGGGGCCTTCCTACGAGCAGTACTTC
clone_size: .
d_call: TRBD2
v_call: TRBV4-2
j_call: TRBJ2-7

cdr3_aa: CASSHWSSLDNEQFF
cdr3_nt: TGTGCCAGCAGCCATTGGTCCTCCCTAGACAATGAGCAGTTCTTC
clone_size: once
d_call: .
v_call: TRBV7-6
j_call: TRBJ2-1

cdr3_aa: CAISVLDRGIGYTF
cdr3_nt: TGTGCCATCAGTGTACTGGACAGGGGTATTGGCTACACCTTC
clone_size: few
d_call: TRBD1
v_call: TRBV10-3
j_call: TRBJ1-2

cdr3_aa: CATSRIPGTDYEQYF
cdr3_nt: TGTGCCACCAGCAGGATCCCCGGGACAGACTACGAGCAGTACTTC
clone_size: .
d_call: TRBD1
v_call: TRBV15
j_call: TRBJ2-7

cdr3_aa: CASSQGAGGSSGANVLTF
cdr3_nt: TGCGCCAGCAGCCAAGGGGCAGGGGGCTCCTCTGGGGCCAACGTCCTGACTTTC
clone_size: .
d_call: TRBD1
v_call: TRBV4-1
j_call: TRBJ2-6